The source of this T cell receptor beta chain is a study of vaccination and CD4 T cells after COVID-19. Overall study: Convalescent cases consisted of six males and four females, of whom two were Hispanic. Spike peptides, overlapping and drawn from SARS-CoV-2, HCoV-NL63, HCoV-OC43 and HCoV-229E, were used to stimulate cells.

Regarding this clonotype: Its target is unknown.

Treatment: approximately 11-day PBMC culture with coronavirus spike peptide pools or control peptides (ViraFEST assay). ViraFEST expanded antigen-specific T cells with peptide pools, then sequenced TCRs. It was on days 3 and 7 that half the medium was replaced with fresh IL-2 medium. The CDR3 sequence is 17 residues long. CDR1 and CDR2 from the germline V gene are MDHEN and SYDVKM. Between the trimmed V and J ends, which lost 7 bases and 3 bases, there was a span of 22 bases. Sequenced with the Oncomine TCR Beta short-read assay was DNA taken from cultured CD4+ T cells. TCRdb passed the PCR reads through MiXCR, listing each CDR3 protein once. This sample yields about 12,000 distinct CDR3 sequences, of which 45% to 55% are seen a single time; over 15% belongs to the top ten.

Sequencing was performed on CD4+ T cells from blood, cultured in vitro. The rearrangement links TRBV28 to TRBJ1-5; the D is unclear. The TCR comes from a human donor who had recovered from COVID-19. Here the CDR3 DNA reads TGTGCCAGCACCTTTTCCCCCGGGCAGTTCTTCAATCAGCCCCAGCATTTT. Its protein product is CASTFSPGQFFNQPQHF. The full variable domain, its missing parts supplied by reference TRBV28 and TRBJ1-5, is DVKVTQSSRYLVKRTGEKVFLECVQDMDHENMFWYRQDPGLGLRLIYFSYDVKMKEKGDIPEGYSVSREKKERFSLILESASTNQTSMYLCASTFSPGQFFNQPQHFGDGTRLSIL.